These 10 T cell receptor beta chains were sequenced from one sample in a study of blood T cell repertoires in COVID-19. Clones were read by immunoSEQ multiplex PCR, and TCRdb kept only the in-frame ones, dropping some. The sample yields a few hundred thousand clones, 85% to 90% seen once. Sequencing used PBMCs or T cells enriched from blood (not recorded which). The receptors shown here come from a man aged 35 to 55 who had recovered from COVID-19.

The genes are TRBV5-8 and TRBJ2-3; tentative D call: TRBD1 (5 bases). Between the trimmed V and J ends, which lost 5 bases and 1 base, there was a span of 14 bases. Germline CDR1 reads SGHTS; CDR2 reads YDEGEE. The CDR3 is 15 residues long. The CDR3: CASRDGHGGTDTQYF. CDR3 DNA: TGTGCCAGCAGGGATGGACACGGTGGCACAGATACGCAGTATTTT.

V is TRBV10-3 and J is TRBJ2-7; a weak D match, TRBD2 (6 bases). Trimming removed 6 bases from V and 1 base from J, with 13 bases in between. The CDR3 contains 14 residues. Germline V gene data show CDR1 as ENHRY and CDR2 as SYGVKD. Here the CDR3 DNA reads TGTGCCATCAGCCGAGGGGAGGTGTCCTACGAGCAGTACTTC. This codes for CAISRGEVSYEQYF.

This clone showed up just once. V usage is TRBV9 and J usage is TRBJ1-5; 8 bases line up with TRBD1. Germline loops: CDR1 SGDLS, CDR2 YYNGEE. V shed 3 bases, J shed 3 bases, and the junction held 14 bases outside the gene matches. There are 18 residues in the CDR3. The CDR3 sequence: CASSEPRLPGGVNQPQHF. CDR3 coding DNA: TGTGCCAGCAGCGAACCCCGACTCCCAGGGGGCGTCAATCAGCCCCAGCATTTT.

This clone occurred once. The chain is built from TRBV12-5 and TRBJ2-5; perhaps TRBD2 as D (6 bases). The last part of the DNA fits TRBJ2-7 better; the J call may be wrong. The CDR3 has 14 amino acids. Looked up from germline, CDR1 is LGHNT and CDR2 is FRNRAP. The CDR3 DNA is TGTGCTAGTGCCCCTGGGAGGAGCTCCTACGAGCAGTACTTC. Its translation: CASAPGRSSYEQYF.

The count of this clone is one. The chain uses TRBV14 and TRBJ2-1, with D hard to call. This CDR3 is 14 amino acids long. From germline, CDR1 is SGHDN and CDR2 FVKESK. The ends were cut back, 4 bases at V and 6 bases at J, with 13 bases in the middle. The CDR3 here is CASSLPGHINEQFF. In DNA form, the CDR3 reads TGTGCCAGCAGCCTCCCGGGTCATATCAATGAGCAGTTCTTC.

The chain uses TRBV7-7 and TRBJ1-4, with 11 nucleotides matching TRBD1. In germline, CDR1 is SSHAT, CDR2 FNYEAQ (reference sequence). The CDR3 has 15 amino acids. V trimming: 4 bases; J trimming: 7 bases; junction bases outside the gene matches: 5. CDR3 nucleotides: TGTGCCAGCAGCTCTGGACAGGGGGCGGGTGAAAAACTGTTTTTT. It encodes CASSSGQGAGEKLFF.

The chain is built from TRBV3-1 (or the pseudogene TRBV3-2) and TRBJ1-2; D remains unclear. Trimming took 0 bases from V and 7 from J, leaving 15 bases between them. CDR1 and CDR2 (germline): LGHDT, YNNKEL (reference sequence). The CDR3 has 15 amino acids. This CDR3 reads CASSQDSPTDGGYTF. The CDR3 DNA sequence: TGTGCCAGCAGCCAAGATTCCCCAACAGACGGTGGCTACACCTTC.

The chain carries TRBV19 and TRBJ1-1; D remains unclear. The V end lost 5 bases, the J end lost 7 bases, and 17 bases lay between the germline ends. CDR1 and CDR2 from the germline V gene are LNHDA and SQIVND (reference sequence). This CDR3 spans 14 amino acids. CDR3 sequence reads: CASSPRGGIDEAFF. The CDR3 bases are TGTGCCAGTAGTCCTCGAGGAGGGATCGATGAAGCTTTCTTT.

This chain joins TRBV9 and TRBJ2-1, with TRBD1 matching 10 bases. The V segment lost 4 bases and the J segment 7 bases; nucleotides outside the gene matches: 5. Germline V gene sequence: CDR1 SGDLS, CDR2 YYNGEE. The CDR3 contains 14 residues. CDR3 sequence reads: CASSSDRGRNEQFF. In nucleotides, the CDR3 is TGTGCCAGCAGCTCGGACAGGGGGAGGAATGAGCAGTTCTTC. The full variable domain, in which reference TRBV9 and TRBJ2-1 provide the parts outside the CDR3, is DSGVTQTPKHLITATGQRVTLRCSPRSGDLSVYWYQQSLDQGLQFLIQYYNGEERAKGNILERFSAQQFPDLHSELNLSSLELGDSALYFCASSSDRGRNEQFFGPGTRLTVL.

The chain carries TRBV25-1 and TRBJ1-4; tentative D call: TRBD1 (5 bases). V was cut by 5 bases and J by 5 bases, with 6 bases left in between. The germline gives CDR1 MGHDK, CDR2 SYGVNS. The CDR3 runs 12 residues. The DNA for the CDR3 is TGTGCCAGCAGTCCAGGGAATGAAAAACTGTTTTTT. Translation: CASSPGNEKLFF.